A selection of T cell receptor beta chains follows, all from one sample in a study of OX40 agonist ivuxolimab in advanced cancers. TCRdb keeps only in-frame clones here, not all; method: immunoSEQ multiplex PCR. Here the sample spans around 120,000 clones, 75% to 90% being singletons. Source: CD4+ or CD8+ T cells sorted from blood, taken in a trial of the OX40 agonist ivuxolimab. Receptor source: an adult with an advanced solid tumor such as melanoma, head and neck, liver or kidney cancer. CDR3s leave out the opening cysteine and the closing phenylalanine or tryptophan.

v_call,cdr3_aa
TRBV28,ASSLPWALGSRYT
TRBV14,ASSWGPYEQY
TRBV2,ASSEYRRQPDSSGNTIY
TRBV19,ASSRTSSTDTQY
TRBV28,ASTSGGEGNEKLF
TRBV10-2,ASSEQGGNEKLF
TRBV6-5,ASSYRREVGGYT
TRBV28,ASSGFGEQY
TRBV6-1,ASSQLAGEQF
TRBV2,ASRGLITGGAAF
TRBV19,ASSTGAGASYEQY
TRBV27,ASSSLAGGIAGELF
TRBV28,ASRFGGGTDTQY
TRBV21-1,ASSKHGYT
TRBV10-3,AVGQGNTGELF
TRBV28,ASSPGGLAGTADTQY
TRBV29-1,SVDGAGNEQY
TRBV5-1,ASSLEVTSGDHTQY
TRBV30,AWRHNTGELF
TRBV27,ASRGAGLYYEQY
TRBV10-3,AISAGGQQNEKLF
TRBV7-6,ASSPRGIQETQY
TRBV30,ARTDYNSPLH
TRBV28,ASSSRTWGEKLF
TRBV7-8,ASSLQGRGQVGELF
TRBV9,ASSVVSGAGEQF
TRBV5-4,ASSPRRGNGYT
TRBV12-5,ASARGGVGIGELF
TRBV6-5,ASSYGQAAGYT
TRBV2,ASKTGTIGNTIY
TRBV4-3,ASSQADSGNTIY